The 19 T cell receptor beta chains below all came from one sample that was sequenced in a study of neurological immune-mediated disorders. TCRdb fed the 5' RACE reads into MiXCR, producing one record per CDR3 protein. The data show some 30,000 distinct CDR3 sequences, 20% to 25% seen once. The sample was PBMCs. These receptors came from a woman aged 55-75 years in good health.

The rearrangement uses TRBV18 and TRBJ2-6; 10 bases fit TRBD1. Trimming cost V 3 bases and J 0 bases; bases outside gene matches: 2. From germline, CDR1 is KGHSH and CDR2 LQKENI. This CDR3 has 17 amino acids. The CDR3 sequence is CASSPGQGSSGANVLTF. As DNA, the CDR3 is TGTGCCAGCTCACCGGGACAGGGGAGCTCTGGGGCCAACGTCCTGACTTTC.

There are many counts of this clonotype. The J gene is TRBJ2-5, the V gene TRBV6-1; D unresolved. Germline CDR1 MNHNS, CDR2 SASEGT. The CDR3 extends over 10 amino acids. Between the trimmed V and J ends, which lost 8 bases and 5 bases, there was a span of 6 bases. CDR3 loop: CASQIETQYF. The CDR3 bases are TGTGCCAGCCAAATTGAGACCCAGTACTTC.

Ten or more counts support this clonotype. V gene TRBV15 combines with J gene TRBJ1-1, with TRBD1 matching over 7 bases. The CDR3 loop spans 15 amino acids. Germline assignment: CDR1 LNHNV and CDR2 YYDKDF (reference sequence). V gave up 0 bases and J gave up 10 bases; unmatched junction bases: 11. Written as DNA, the CDR3 is TGTGCCACCAGCAGAGACGGCCAGCCCCAGGGGGGAGCTTTCTTT. This translates into CATSRDGQPQGGAFF.

This clonotype was counted ten times or more. The chain joins TRBV7-2 to TRBJ2-5; 12 bases are a match to TRBD2. CDR1 and CDR2 from the germline V gene are SGHTA and FQGNSA. The CDR3 contains 15 residues. V gave up 8 bases and J gave up 4 bases; unmatched junction bases: 8. In DNA, the CDR3 is TGTGCCAGCGGGAGGACTAGCGGGGTTGGAGAGACCCAGTACTTC. It encodes CASGRTSGVGETQYF. Full variable domain (remainder filled in from reference TRBV7-2 and TRBJ2-5): GAGVSQSPSNKVTEKGKDVELRCDPISGHTALYWYRQSLGQGLEFLIYFQGNSAPDKSGLPSDRFSAERTGGSVSTLTIQRTQQEDSAVYLCASGRTSGVGETQYFGPGTRLLVL.

This clonotype appeared many times. The J gene is TRBJ2-3, the V gene TRBV3-1; TRBD2 agrees at 8 bases. The germline V gene encodes CDR1 LGHDT and CDR2 YNNKEL (reference sequence). V lost 5 bases and J lost 7; bases outside the gene matches: 11. The CDR3 has 15 residues. The CDR3 DNA reads as TGTGCCAGCAGCGCAAGTCCCGGGACTAGGCATACGCAGTATTTT. Its translation is CASSASPGTRHTQYF.

This clonotype was picked up many times. The chain combines TRBV5-1 with TRBJ2-3; 8 nucleotides match TRBD2. Trimming cost V 5 bases and J 4 bases; bases outside gene matches: 9. This CDR3 contains 15 residues. Germline CDR1 reads SGHRS; CDR2 reads YFSETQ. Here the CDR3 reads CASRDPGGSADTQYF. CDR3 sequence (DNA): TGCGCCAGCAGAGACCCGGGGGGGAGTGCAGATACGCAGTATTTT.

In this sample, this clonotype turned up a few times. The chain has TRBV6-2 or TRBV6-3 and TRBJ1-5; 10 bases fit TRBD1. The CDR3 totals 16 residues. Germline V gene sequence: CDR1 MNHEY, CDR2 SVGEGT. After removal of 0 bases from V and 7 bases from J, the junction contained 6 bases not matched to a gene. CDR3 protein: CASSYSGGTGDQPQHF. DNA of the CDR3: TGTGCCAGCAGTTACTCGGGGGGGACAGGGGACCAGCCCCAGCATTTT.

This clonotype ranks as medium-sized. The genes are TRBV3-1 and TRBJ2-7; D is undetermined. The CDR3 loop spans 16 amino acids. Germline lookup yields CDR1 LGHDT and CDR2 YNNKEL (reference sequence). V was shortened by 2 bases and J by 1 base, with 15 bases between the two germline ends. The CDR3 nucleotides read TGTGCCAGCAGCCAATCCGCCCGCGGACGATCCTACGAGCAGTACTTC. This encodes CASSQSARGRSYEQYF.

This clonotype came up many times. This rearrangement joins TRBV6-2 or TRBV6-3 to TRBJ2-7, with 8 bases matching TRBD1. V lost 6 bases and J lost 3; bases outside the gene matches: 7. CDR3 size: 14 residues. Germline-derived CDR1 and CDR2 are MNHEY and SVGEGT. The CDR3 spells CASSYRGEIYEQYF. The CDR3 bases are TGTGCCAGCAGCTACAGGGGGGAGATCTACGAGCAGTACTTC.

There are many counts of this clonotype. The chain employs TRBV5-1 and TRBJ2-5, with 7 bases identical to TRBD1. The trim removed 0 bases at V and 2 bases at J, leaving 1 base unmatched. The germline CDR1 and CDR2 sequences are SGHRS and YFSETQ. CDR3 size: 14 residues. CDR3 bases: TGCGCCAGCAGCTTGGGACAGGGACAAGAGACCCAGTACTTC. It is translated as CASSLGQGQETQYF. The whole variable domain, filled in from reference TRBV5-1 and TRBJ2-5, reads KAGVTQTPRYLIKTRGQQVTLSCSPISGHRSVSWYQQTPGQGLQFLFEYFSETQRNKGNFPGRFSGRQFSNSRSEMNVSTLELGDSALYLCASSLGQGQETQYFGPGTRLLVL.

This clonotype was recorded many times. The genes are TRBV25-1 and TRBJ2-7; 11 nucleotides match TRBD2. Germline trimming cut 3 bases from V and 9 bases from J; bases unmatched to any gene: 7. CDR1 MGHDK and CDR2 SYGVNS come from the germline V gene. The CDR3 is made up of 14 amino acids. As DNA, the CDR3 is TGTGCCAGCAGTGATTCGCTAGCGGGAGGAAGGCAGTACTTC. It yields the protein CASSDSLAGGRQYF.

The sample holds many counts of this clonotype. The chain joins TRBV4-2 to TRBJ2-7, with TRBD2 matching 14 bases. The CDR3 is 13 amino acids. Per germline, CDR1 LGHNA and CDR2 YNFKEQ. The CDR3 sequence: CATGLAGGVEQYF. The CDR3 DNA reads TGTGCTACTGGACTAGCGGGAGGTGTCGAGCAGTACTTC.

Worth noting for this clonotype: Compared with germline, one end of the junction differs, possibly owing to a read error. The V gene is TRBV4-3, the J gene TRBJ2-7; no clear D gene. This CDR3 region has 14 residues. Looked up from germline, CDR1 is LGHNA and CDR2 is YSLEER. CDR3 nucleotide sequence: TGCGCCGGCAGCCAAGATTGGTTAACCTACGAGCAGTACTTC. Translation gives CAGSQDWLTYEQYF.

This clonotype was detected ten times or more. The rearrangement links TRBV5-4 to TRBJ2-2; 7 bases line up with TRBD1. CDR3 length: 12 amino acids. The germline V gene encodes CDR1 SGHNT and CDR2 YYREEE (reference sequence). Unmatched junction bases numbered 6, after V lost 2 bases and J lost 14 bases. The chain's CDR3 is CASSLRTGLLFF. CDR3 sequence (DNA): TGTGCCAGCAGCTTACGGACAGGTCTTCTGTTTTTT.

This clonotype is deemed medium-sized. This chain joins TRBV6-4 and TRBJ2-3; TRBD2 aligns across 11 bases. The germline CDR1 and CDR2 sequences are MRHNA and SNTAGT. This CDR3 spans 14 amino acids. V gave up 4 bases and J gave up 5 bases; unmatched junction bases: 2. CDR3 DNA: TGTGCCAGCAGTGGCGGACTAGCGGGAGATACGCAGTATTTT. Encoded protein: CASSGGLAGDTQYF.

This clonotype came up a few times. The rearrangement uses TRBV18 and TRBJ2-7; 8 bases line up with TRBD1. The CDR3 spans 14 residues. The V segment lost 3 bases and the J segment 2 bases; nucleotides outside the gene matches: 3. In germline, CDR1 is KGHSH, CDR2 LQKENI. The CDR3 DNA reads as TGTGCCAGCTCACCCGGGACAGGAGCCTACGAGCAGTACTTC. Encoded protein: CASSPGTGAYEQYF.

This clonotype was seen at least ten times. V usage is TRBV5-1 and J usage is TRBJ2-7; a possible D gene is TRBD1 (5 bases). Trimming cost V 5 bases and J 4 bases, with 10 bases left between them. Germline CDR1 and CDR2: SGHRS and YFSETQ. This CDR3 region has 12 residues. CDR3 sequence reads: CASRPDSYEQYF. The CDR3 DNA reads as TGCGCCAGCAGACCCGACAGTTACGAGCAGTACTTC. Variable domain in full (rest from reference TRBV5-1 and TRBJ2-7): KAGVTQTPRYLIKTRGQQVTLSCSPISGHRSVSWYQQTPGQGLQFLFEYFSETQRNKGNFPGRFSGRQFSNSRSEMNVSTLELGDSALYLCASRPDSYEQYFGPGTRLTVT.

The table lists this clonotype with many counts. The chain carries TRBV7-6 and TRBJ2-5; TRBD2 agrees at 8 bases. This CDR3 has 17 residues. The V segment lost 2 bases and the J segment 5 bases; nucleotides outside the gene matches: 13. Germline values: CDR1 SGHVS, CDR2 FNYEAQ. CDR3 coding DNA: TGTGCCAGCAGCTTATCCTCCCTGGGACTAGGAGGGGAGACCCAGTACTTC. It yields the protein CASSLSSLGLGGETQYF.

This clonotype occurred many times. The rearrangement links TRBV6-5 to TRBJ2-7, with a possible D match to TRBD2 (6 bases). The length of the CDR3 is 13 residues. Germline-derived CDR1 and CDR2 are MNHEY and SVGAGI. V was cut by 5 bases and J by 4 bases, with 12 bases left in between. CDR3 coding DNA: TGTGCCAGCAGTCGGGACTTGGGGTACGAGCAGTACTTC. Its protein product is CASSRDLGYEQYF.